This TCR beta chain comes out of a study of graft-versus-host responses after intestinal transplantation (dated by TCRdb to about 2021). In the study overall: Recipients received multivisceral, liver-intestinal, or isolated intestinal transplants. Every recipient was given anti-thymocyte globulin induction, followed by approximately 3 years of maintenance tacrolimus and steroids. Graft-versus-host and host-versus-graft alloreactive T cell clones were tracked in the graft, circulation and bone marrow after intestinal transplantation using bulk TCR-beta CDR3 sequencing. To identify alloreactive clones, pre-transplant mixed lymphocyte reaction products were sequenced and then compared with unstimulated pre-transplant donor and recipient T cells. The cohort enrolled some 23 intestinal transplant recipients, one of whom was a retransplant, and a few patients without pretransplant specimens were excluded. A peak of at least 4% donor T cells among recipient peripheral blood mononuclear cells was the definition used for donor T cell macrochimerism. Samples from three later patients were sequenced in-house on an Illumina MiSeq with MiXCR processing rather than by the commercial service.

Blood samples were collected up to 4 times in the first month after transplant and then at least monthly when available. General study outcomes and caveats: Early after transplant, peak levels of circulating GvH clones were associated with declines in HvG clones. Conclusions were limited by the relatively low number and heterogeneity of intestinal transplant patients. GvH clones were detected in recipient bone marrow, and some of these GvH clones were observed earlier in ileal mucosa or blood, consistent with an intestinal mucosal origin. In patients with donor T cell macrochimerism, the allografts had high GvH to HvG T cell clonal ratios.

Inclusive of the bounding cysteine and phenylalanine, the CDR3 is 10 residues long. Just CDR3 DNA is preserved here, 30 bases in frame from base 1. CDR1 and CDR2 are read off the germline V gene as MNHEY and SVGAGI. With regard to this clone: Its antigen is still unknown. Germline is not matched at one junction end, which may reflect a read error.

The library was obtained by the immunoSEQ multiplex PCR assay. High-throughput TCR-beta CDR3 sequencing of genomic DNA from most patients was performed by Adaptive Biotechnologies. On the study's bioinformatics: TCR sequencing data were retrieved from Adaptive's ImmunoSEQ software for 18 patients, whereas three other patients were processed with MiXCR and VDJtools. Because the origin of CDR3 nucleotide sequences shared between donor and recipient could not be assigned, those sequences were removed. Alloreactive clones required at least 2-fold expansion over unstimulated cells and minimum CFSE-low frequency of 0.002% (template counts) or 0.001% (read counts). Mappable clones were those detected in sequenced pre-transplant spleen, lymph node, or MLR CFSE-low populations of the donor or recipient. The cumulative frequency of alloreactive clones was calculated as a percentage of all sequences, weighted by copy number. TCRdb took over this immuneACCESS table, retaining in-frame rearrangements with V and J assigned. Such tables are incomplete; in checked studies, under half of the missing clones stem from an unresolved V gene, and the remainder is unexplained. That table furnishes V, J and clone size, whereas the DNA furnished D and trimming. The sample table lists 80,000 or so clones, around 93% of them with a count of one. In total, the top ten clones hold approximately 0.73% of the sample.

The chain is encoded by TRBV6-5 joined to TRBJ2-5, with the D gene call left open. Sequences were derived from PBMCs, sampled 98 days after intestinal transplantation. This sequence was found in a human patient who received an intestinal transplant, so some T cells may come from the graft donor. The CDR3 region reads CASSQPSWDF. The sequence in DNA is TGTGCCAGCAGTCAGCCCTCCTGGGACTTC.